This TCR beta chain comes out of a study of tumor-infiltrating lymphocytes in primary liver carcinoma. Findings and limits, study-wide: Tumor region pairs overlapped more than did tumor-adjacent and tumor-blood pairs. The difference in top-250-clone fraction between tumors and blood was significant, favoring tumors (p = 0.039).

Investigators took RNA and DNA out together from 20-30 mg of unsorted bulk tissue. Patients carried chronic HBV infection without prior treatment. This clonotype was seen only once. Its specificity is unknown. Since the CDR3 does not end with the conserved phenylalanine or tryptophan, this likely comes from a read error. A constant-region primer served to make TCR beta cDNA from roughly 500 ng total RNA. Employing slightly modified ARM-PCR, three nested multiplex PCR rounds were run, and these gave rise to the TCR beta libraries. TRBV1-TRBV30 forward and Cbeta reverse primers drove the first two approximately 10-cycle rounds. Using its own MiXCR run on the multiplex PCR reads, TCRdb lists one record per CDR3 protein. The sample records under 200,000 distinct CDR3 sequences, around four fifths being singletons. Germline CDR1 SGHNT, CDR2 YYREEE (reference sequence). The CDR3 totals 14 residues.

Material: tumor tissue from primary liver carcinoma. This clonotype was sampled from a man aged 40-55 years with primary liver carcinoma and hepatitis B virus infection. The chain has TRBV5-4 and TRBJ2-1; tentative D call: TRBD1 (5 bases). CDR3 nucleotide sequence: TGTGCCAGCTGGCAGGGCCCCTCCTACGATGAGCAGTTCCTC. It specifies CASWQGPSYDEQFL.